This TCR beta chain was sequenced for a study of OX40 agonist ivuxolimab in advanced cancers. A note on the overall study: Ivuxolimab was an agonistic, fully human IgG2 monoclonal antibody directed against OX40 (CD134), a costimulatory receptor. Intravenous ivuxolimab was administered to patients every 2 weeks at six dose levels: 0.01, 0.1, 0.3, 1.5, 3 and 10 mg/kg. The purpose of peripheral TCRbeta sequencing was to test whether ivuxolimab changed TCR sequence diversity and led to clonal T-cell expansion. Of the roughly 52 dose-escalation patients, hepatocellular carcinoma was present in some 19, melanoma in some 15, renal cell carcinoma in 9 and head and neck cancer in 9. Partial responses were achieved by three dose-escalation patients, of whom one had hepatocellular carcinoma and two had cutaneous melanoma. Patients were allowed to have had prior anti-PD-1, anti-PD-L1 or anti-CTLA-4 therapy, and around 37% of the dose-escalation patients had previously received checkpoint inhibitors. The paper describes the monotherapy dose-escalation part (N of about 47 patients) of the phase I trial of ivuxolimab. A male proportion of roughly 80% and a mean age of approximately 61 years, ranging from roughly 23 to 90, were recorded for the dose-escalation cohort.

The trial excluded patients who had a history of autoimmune disease or who were on systemic immunosuppression. Peripheral blood for TCR sequencing was collected from all dose cohorts at baseline, on cycle 4 day 1, and on cycle 7 day 1. The samples were taken from a phase I, first-in-human, multicenter, open-label dose-escalation trial of ivuxolimab. Adults with locally advanced or metastatic head and neck squamous cell, hepatocellular, melanoma or renal cell carcinoma were enrolled in the trial. Before TCR sequencing, CD4+ and CD8+ T cells were separately sorted from peripheral blood. This clone was seen more than once but under ten times. Its binding antigen is unknown. The sample holds no much larger clone one base away, and base qualities are not on file. Relative to germline, V is 5 bases shorter and J is 1 base shorter, with 14 bases between their ends. Inclusive of the bounding cysteine and phenylalanine, the CDR3 is 15 residues long. The DNA shown is the 45-base CDR3, in frame from base 1. From the germline V gene, CDR1 is SGHNT and CDR2 is YENEEA.

For sequencing of the TCRbeta CDR3 region, genomic DNA was extracted from the sorted cells. TCRbeta CDR3 regions were sequenced using the immunoSEQ Assay. This is the immuneACCESS table as TCRdb keeps it, with only in-frame sequences that have V and J called. A part of the clones is gone; compared with another copy, unresolved V genes explain less than half, and the rest is unexplained. The sample table shows some 60,000 clones, and around 86% are seen once. The ten largest clones take up about 3.9% of the sample. Study-wide conclusions, independent of this receptor: After ivuxolimab, more expanded clones were found on average in CD8+ T cells than in CD4+ T cells. Partial responders in the 0.1-3.0 mg/kg groups had among the lowest normalized peripheral clonal expansion, especially among CD8+ T cells. Clonal expansion of both CD4+ and CD8+ blood T cells was observed from baseline to week 6 at doses 0.1 to 3.0 mg/kg. Low levels of normalized T-cell clonal expansion were also seen in some nonresponding patients. The antigen specificity of the peripheral T cells that underwent clonal expansion was not determined.

The receptor's source is an adult with an advanced solid tumor such as melanoma, head and neck, liver or kidney cancer. The sample in question was CD4+ or CD8+ T cells sorted from blood, obtained in a trial of the OX40 agonist ivuxolimab. The chain is encoded by TRBV11-3 joined to TRBJ1-1; the best D guess is TRBD1, with 6 bases matching. The nucleotide sequence is TGTGCCAGCAGCCACTCCGGGACATCGAACACTGAAGCTTTCTTT. Translated, it gives CASSHSGTSNTEAFF.